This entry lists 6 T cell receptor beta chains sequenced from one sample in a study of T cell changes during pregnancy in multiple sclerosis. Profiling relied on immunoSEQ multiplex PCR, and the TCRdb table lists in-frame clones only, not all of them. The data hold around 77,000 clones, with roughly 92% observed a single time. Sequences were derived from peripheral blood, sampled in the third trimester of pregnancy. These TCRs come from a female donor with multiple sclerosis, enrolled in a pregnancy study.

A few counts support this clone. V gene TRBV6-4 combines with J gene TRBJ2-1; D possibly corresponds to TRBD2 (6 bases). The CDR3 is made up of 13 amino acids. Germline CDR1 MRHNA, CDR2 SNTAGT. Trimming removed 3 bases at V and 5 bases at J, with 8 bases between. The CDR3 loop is CASSEGTHNEQFF. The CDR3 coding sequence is TGTGCCAGCAGTGAGGGGACTCACAATGAGCAGTTCTTC.

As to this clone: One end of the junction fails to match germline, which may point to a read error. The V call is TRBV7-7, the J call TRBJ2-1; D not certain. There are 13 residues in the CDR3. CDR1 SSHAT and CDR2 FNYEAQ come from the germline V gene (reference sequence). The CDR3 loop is CASSLGSTGEQFF. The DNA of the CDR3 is TGTGCTAGCAGCTTAGGGTCGACGGGTGAGCAGTTCTTC. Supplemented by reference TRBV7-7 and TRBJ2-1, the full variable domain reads GAGVSQSPRYKVTKRGQDVTLRCDPISSHATLYWYQQALGQGPEFLTYFNYEAQPDKSGLPSDRFSAERPEGSISTLTIQRTEQRDSAMYRCASSLGSTGEQFFGPGTRLTVL.

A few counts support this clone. This CDR3 is CASSQAYSQPQGTEAFF. Here the CDR3 DNA reads TGCGCCAGCAGCCAAGCGTACAGTCAACCGCAGGGCACTGAAGCTTTCTTT. The genes are TRBV4-1 and TRBJ1-1, with D perhaps TRBD1 (5 bases). Germline lookup yields CDR1 MGHRA and CDR2 YSYEKL. Trimming shortened V by 1 base and J by 4 bases, and 19 bases separated the two germline ends. The CDR3 is 17 amino acids.

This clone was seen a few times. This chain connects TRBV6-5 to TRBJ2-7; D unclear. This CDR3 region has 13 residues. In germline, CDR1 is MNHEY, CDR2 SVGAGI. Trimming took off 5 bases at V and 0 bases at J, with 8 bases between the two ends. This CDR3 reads CASSRLSSYEQYF. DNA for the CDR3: TGTGCCAGCAGTCGACTTAGCTCCTACGAGCAGTACTTC.

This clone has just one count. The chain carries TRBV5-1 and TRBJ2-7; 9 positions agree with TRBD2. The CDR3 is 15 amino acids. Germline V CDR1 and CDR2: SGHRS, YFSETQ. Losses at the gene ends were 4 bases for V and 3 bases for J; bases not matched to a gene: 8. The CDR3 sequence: CASSPAGGARYEQYF. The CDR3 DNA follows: TGCGCCAGCAGCCCGGCGGGGGGGGCGCGCTACGAGCAGTACTTC.

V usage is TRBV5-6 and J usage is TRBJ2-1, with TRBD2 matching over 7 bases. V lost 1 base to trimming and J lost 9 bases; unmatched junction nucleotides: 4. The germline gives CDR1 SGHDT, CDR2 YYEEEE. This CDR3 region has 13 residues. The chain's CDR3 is CASSLLGRAEQFF. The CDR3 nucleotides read TGTGCCAGCAGCTTGTTAGGGAGGGCTGAGCAGTTCTTC. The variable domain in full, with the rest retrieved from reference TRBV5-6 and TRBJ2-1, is DAGVTQSPTHLIKTRGQQVTLRCSPKSGHDTVSWYQQALGQGPQFIFQYYEEEERQRGNFPDRFSGHQFPNYSSELNVNALLLGDSALYLCASSLLGRAEQFFGPGTRLTVL.